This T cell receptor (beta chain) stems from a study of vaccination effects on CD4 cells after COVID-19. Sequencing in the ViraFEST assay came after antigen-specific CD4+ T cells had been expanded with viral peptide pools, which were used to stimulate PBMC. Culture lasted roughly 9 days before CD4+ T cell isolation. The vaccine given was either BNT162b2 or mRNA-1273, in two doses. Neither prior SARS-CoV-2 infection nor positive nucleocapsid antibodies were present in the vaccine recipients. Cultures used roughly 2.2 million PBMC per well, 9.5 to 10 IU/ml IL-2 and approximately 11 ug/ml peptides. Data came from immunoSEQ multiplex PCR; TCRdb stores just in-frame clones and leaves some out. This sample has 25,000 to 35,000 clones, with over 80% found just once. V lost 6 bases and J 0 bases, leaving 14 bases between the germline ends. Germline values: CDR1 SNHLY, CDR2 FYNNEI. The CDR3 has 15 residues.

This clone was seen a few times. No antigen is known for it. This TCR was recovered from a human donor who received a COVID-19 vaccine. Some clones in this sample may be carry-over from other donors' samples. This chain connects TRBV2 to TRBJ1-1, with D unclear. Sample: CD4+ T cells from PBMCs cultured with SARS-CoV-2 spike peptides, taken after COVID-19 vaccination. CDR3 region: CASSPNELMNTEAFF. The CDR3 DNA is TGTGCCAGCAGCCCAAACGAGCTAATGAACACTGAAGCTTTCTTT.